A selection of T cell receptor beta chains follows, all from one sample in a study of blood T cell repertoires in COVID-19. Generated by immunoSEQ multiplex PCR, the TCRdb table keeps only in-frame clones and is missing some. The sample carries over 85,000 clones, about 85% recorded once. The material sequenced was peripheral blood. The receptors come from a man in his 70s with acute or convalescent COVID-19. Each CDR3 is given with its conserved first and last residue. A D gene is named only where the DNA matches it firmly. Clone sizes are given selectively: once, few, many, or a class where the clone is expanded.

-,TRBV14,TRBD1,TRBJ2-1,CASSQTLDRYNEQFF,TGTGCCAGCAGCCAAACCTTGGACAGGTACAATGAGCAGTTCTTC
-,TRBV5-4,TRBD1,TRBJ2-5,CASSFGQGQQETQYF,TGTGCCAGCAGCTTTGGGCAGGGACAGCAAGAGACCCAGTACTTC
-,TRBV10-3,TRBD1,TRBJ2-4,CAIRSDRDNKNIQYF,TGTGCCATCAGATCCGACAGGGACAATAAAAACATTCAGTACTTC
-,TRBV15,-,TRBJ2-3,CATSRDLGASTDTQYF,TGTGCCACCAGCAGAGATCTAGGGGCTAGCACAGATACGCAGTATTTT
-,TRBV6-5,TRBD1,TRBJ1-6,CASSYSRQGNSPLHF,TGTGCCAGCAGTTACTCCCGACAGGGGAATTCACCCCTCCACTTT
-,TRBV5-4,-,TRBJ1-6,CASSRLTSSYNSPLHF,TGTGCCAGCAGCCGACTCACGAGCTCCTATAATTCACCCCTCCACTTT
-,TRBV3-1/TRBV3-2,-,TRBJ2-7,CASSQRVLAYEQYF,TGTGCCAGCAGCCAGCGGGTCTTAGCCTACGAGCAGTACTTC
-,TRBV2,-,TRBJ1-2,CASSEALPTGGYTF,TGTGCCAGCAGTGAAGCCCTCCCTACGGGTGGCTACACCTTC
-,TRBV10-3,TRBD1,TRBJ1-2,CAISVDREVDGYTF,TGTGCCATCAGTGTGGACAGGGAAGTGGATGGCTACACCTTC
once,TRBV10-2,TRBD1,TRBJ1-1,CASSLGQAFGSTEAFF,TGCGCCAGCAGTTTGGGACAGGCCTTCGGGAGCACTGAAGCTTTCTTT
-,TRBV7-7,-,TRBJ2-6,CASSSDSSGANVLTF,TGTGCCAGCAGCTCAGACAGCTCTGGGGCCAACGTCCTGACTTTC
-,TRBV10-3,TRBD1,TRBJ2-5,CAIRWGQGPQETQYF,TGTGCCATCAGGTGGGGACAGGGACCCCAAGAGACCCAGTACTTC
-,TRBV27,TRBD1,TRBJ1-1,CASSRQGNTEAFF,TGTGCCAGCAGCCGACAGGGTAACACTGAAGCTTTCTTT
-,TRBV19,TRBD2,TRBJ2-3,CASSIDSGARGTKLDTQYF,TGTGCCAGTAGTATAGACAGCGGGGCGCGGGGAACAAAGCTAGATACGCAGTATTTT
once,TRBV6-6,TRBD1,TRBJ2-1,CASWGQGYNEQFF,TGTGCCAGTTGGGGACAGGGTTACAATGAGCAGTTCTTC
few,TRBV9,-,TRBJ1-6,CASSVDEGKGSPLHF,TGTGCCAGCAGCGTAGATGAGGGAAAGGGTTCACCCCTCCACTTT
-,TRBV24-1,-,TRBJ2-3,CATSETGSTDTQYF,TGTGCCACCAGTGAAACAGGTAGCACAGATACGCAGTATTTT
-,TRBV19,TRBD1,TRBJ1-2,CASSYGTVANYGYTF,TGTGCCAGTAGCTACGGGACAGTTGCTAACTATGGCTACACCTTC
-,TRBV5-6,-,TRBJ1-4,CASSLLDTANEKLFF,TGTGCCAGCAGCTTGTTAGACACAGCTAATGAAAAACTGTTTTTT
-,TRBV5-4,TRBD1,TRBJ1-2,CASSSRDRGGYTF,TGTGCCAGCAGCAGCCGCGACAGGGGGGGCTACACCTTC
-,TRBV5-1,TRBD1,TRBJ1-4,CASSRGTGGNEKLFF,TGCGCCAGCAGCCGCGGGACAGGGGGAAATGAAAAACTGTTTTTT
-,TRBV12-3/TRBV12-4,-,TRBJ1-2,CAIAAGRGYTF,TGTGCCATAGCGGCAGGGAGAGGCTACACCTTC
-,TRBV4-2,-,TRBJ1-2,CASSQPNPPIESYGYTF,TGTGCCAGCAGCCAACCTAACCCCCCAATTGAGTCCTATGGCTACACCTTC
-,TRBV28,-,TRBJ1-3,CASSFSSGNTIYF,TGTGCCAGCAGCTTTAGCTCTGGAAACACCATATATTTT